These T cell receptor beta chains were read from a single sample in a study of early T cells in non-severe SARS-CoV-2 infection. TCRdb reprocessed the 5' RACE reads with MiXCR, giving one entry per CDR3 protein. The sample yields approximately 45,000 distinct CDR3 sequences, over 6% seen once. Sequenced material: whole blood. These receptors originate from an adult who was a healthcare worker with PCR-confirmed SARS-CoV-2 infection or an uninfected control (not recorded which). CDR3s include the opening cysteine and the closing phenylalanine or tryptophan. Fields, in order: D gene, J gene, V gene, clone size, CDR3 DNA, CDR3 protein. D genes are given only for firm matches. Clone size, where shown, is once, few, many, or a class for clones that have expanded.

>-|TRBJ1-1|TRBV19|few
TGTGCCAGTAGTAGAGGGGACCGCGGTTGGACTGAAGCTTTCTTT
CASSRGDRGWTEAFF
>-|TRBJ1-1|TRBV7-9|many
TGTGCCAGCAGCTCGGCTAGCGGGGGCGTCACTGAAGCTTTCTTT
CASSSASGGVTEAFF
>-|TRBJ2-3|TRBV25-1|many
TGTGCCAGCAGTGATCAGGGGCCCCAAGTGAATACGCAGTATTTT
CASSDQGPQVNTQYF
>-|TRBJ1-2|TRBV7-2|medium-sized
TGTGCCAGCAGCGTGGGCCCAAGCTATGGCTACACCTTC
CASSVGPSYGYTF
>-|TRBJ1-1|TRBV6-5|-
TGTGCCAGCAGTCAAGACTGGCGGTGGGAAGCTTTCTTT
CASSQDWRWEAFF
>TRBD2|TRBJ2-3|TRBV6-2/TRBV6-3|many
TGTGCCAGCAGTACTAGCGGCTTCACAGATACGCAGTATTTT
CASSTSGFTDTQYF
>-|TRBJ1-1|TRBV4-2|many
TGTGCCAGCAGCCAATGGGGCAGGCAGAACACTGAAGCTTTCTTT
CASSQWGRQNTEAFF
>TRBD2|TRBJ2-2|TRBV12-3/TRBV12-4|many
TGTGCCAGCAGTTTTCAGACTAGCGGGGGCCCTTATGACACCGGGGAGCTGTTTTTT
CASSFQTSGGPYDTGELFF
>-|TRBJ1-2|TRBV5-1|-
TGCGCCAGCAGAAGGAGCGGCGATGGCTACACCTTC
CASRRSGDGYTF
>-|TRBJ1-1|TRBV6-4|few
TGTGCCAGCAGCCGGGCCGAGGGAACTGAAGCTTTCTTT
CASSRAEGTEAFF
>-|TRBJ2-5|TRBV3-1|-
TGTGCCAGCAGCCTCAGAGTGGGCCATGCCGTTGGAGAGACCCAGTACTTC
CASSLRVGHAVGETQYF
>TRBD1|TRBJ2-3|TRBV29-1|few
TGCAGCGAGGGGGACAGGGAAGATACGCAGTATTTT
CSEGDREDTQYF
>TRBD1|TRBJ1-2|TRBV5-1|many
TGCGCCAGCAGTCTGCAACAGGGGGCGGTTGGCTACACCTTC
CASSLQQGAVGYTF
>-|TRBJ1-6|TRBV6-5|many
TGTGCCAGCACCTTAAATGGGGGTGCCTATAATTCACCCCTCCACTTT
CASTLNGGAYNSPLHF
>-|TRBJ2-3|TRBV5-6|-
TGTGCCAGCAGTGGGGATACGCAGTATTTT
CASSGDTQYF
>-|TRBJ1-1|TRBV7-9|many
TGTGCCAGCAGCGCGGAGTCGGAAGCTTTCTTT
CASSAESEAFF
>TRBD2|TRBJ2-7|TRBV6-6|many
TGTGCCAGCATGGGCGGGAGCACCTACGAGCAGTACTTC
CASMGGSTYEQYF
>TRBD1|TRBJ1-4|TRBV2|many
TGTGCCAGCTCCTCGGAGGGGGCGAGTGAAAAACTGTTTTTT
CASSSEGASEKLFF
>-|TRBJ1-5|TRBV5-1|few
TGCGCCAGCAGGGAGGGGAATCAGCCCCAGCATTTT
CASREGNQPQHF
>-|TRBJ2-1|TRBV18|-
TGTGCCAGCTCACCACAAAGCAGGGGGGTTGAGCAGTTCTTC
CASSPQSRGVEQFF
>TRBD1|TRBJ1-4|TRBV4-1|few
TGCGCCAGCAGCCTACGGACAGGACAGAATGAAAAACTGTTTTTT
CASSLRTGQNEKLFF
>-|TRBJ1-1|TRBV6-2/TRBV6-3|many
TGTGCCAGCAGATCCCGTTCTCCTGAAGCTTTCTTT
CASRSRSPEAFF
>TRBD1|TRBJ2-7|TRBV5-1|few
TGCGCCAGCAGCTTAGACAGGGCCTCCTACGAGCAGTACTTC
CASSLDRASYEQYF
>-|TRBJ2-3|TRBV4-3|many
TGCGCCAGCAGCCAAGCCTGGGGCAGGAACACAGATACGCAGTATTTT
CASSQAWGRNTDTQYF
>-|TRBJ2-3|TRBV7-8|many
TGTGCCAGCAGCTTAGGCAGGAGTGCAGATACGCAGTATTTT
CASSLGRSADTQYF
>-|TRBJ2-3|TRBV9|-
TGTGCCAGCAGCGTAGGGGCCCACACAGATACGCAGTATTTT
CASSVGAHTDTQYF
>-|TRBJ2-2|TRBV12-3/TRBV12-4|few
TGTGCCAGCAGTTCCCCGGCCCAACTAGCCACGAACACCGGGGAGCTGTTTTTT
CASSSPAQLATNTGELFF
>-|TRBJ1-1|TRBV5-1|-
TGCGCCAGCAGCCCACCGCTGGGGACTGAAGCTTTCTTT
CASSPPLGTEAFF
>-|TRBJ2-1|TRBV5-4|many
TGTGCCAGCAGCTTGATCCCGCCGTCCCCTGAGCAGTTCTTC
CASSLIPPSPEQFF
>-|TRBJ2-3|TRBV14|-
TGTGCCAGCAGCCAAGATCGAGCGACAGATACGCAGTATTTT
CASSQDRATDTQYF
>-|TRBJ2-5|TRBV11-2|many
TGTGCCAGCAGATTTCGGTGGGCCCGAGAAGAGACCCAGTACTTC
CASRFRWAREETQYF
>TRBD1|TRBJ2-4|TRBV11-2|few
TGTGCCAGCAGCTTAGATCGGGACAGGGACATTCAGTACTTC
CASSLDRDRDIQYF
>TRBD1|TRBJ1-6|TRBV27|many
TGTGCCAGCAGCCCCAGGGGGCTCAGTTCACCCCTCCACTTT
CASSPRGLSSPLHF
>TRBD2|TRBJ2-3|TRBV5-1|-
TGCGCCAGCAGCTCGGGACTAGCTGTATCCACAGATACGCAGTATTTT
CASSSGLAVSTDTQYF
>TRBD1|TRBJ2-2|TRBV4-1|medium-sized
TGCGCCAGCAGACTGGATGGGGGACAGGGTCCCACCGGGGAGCTGTTTTTT
CASRLDGGQGPTGELFF
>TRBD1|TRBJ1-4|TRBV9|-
TGTGCCAGCAGCCCTGAGGGACAGGGGGCAGGGGAAAAACTGTTTTTT
CASSPEGQGAGEKLFF
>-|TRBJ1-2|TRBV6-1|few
TGTGCCAGCAGTGCCCACCTTGACAGTTTTAATGGCTACACCTTC
CASSAHLDSFNGYTF
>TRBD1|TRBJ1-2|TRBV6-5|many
TGTGCCAGCAGTCTAGGACAGGGGGTATCTCGCTACACCTTC
CASSLGQGVSRYTF
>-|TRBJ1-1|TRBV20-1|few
TGCAGTGCTAGATATGATCGGCCCACCCTTAAATCGGCTTTCTTT
CSARYDRPTLKSAFF
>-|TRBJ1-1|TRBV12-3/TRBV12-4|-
TGTGCCAGCAGTTTAATTACAGGGAACGTTGAAGCTTTCTTT
CASSLITGNVEAFF
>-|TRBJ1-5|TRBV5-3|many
TGTGCCAGAAGCTCTGGGACACATAGCAATCAGCCCCAGCATTTT
CARSSGTHSNQPQHF
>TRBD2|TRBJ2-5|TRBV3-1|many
TGTGCCAGCAGCCATGGGAGCGGGGAAGAGACCCAGTACTTC
CASSHGSGEETQYF
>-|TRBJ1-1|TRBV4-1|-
TGCGCCAGCAGCCAAGTCCCAGGGCGGACTGAAGCTTTCTTT
CASSQVPGRTEAFF
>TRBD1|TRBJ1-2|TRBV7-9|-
TGTGCCAGCAGCCGGGGACAGGGAGAGTGTGGCTACACCTTC
CASSRGQGECGYTF